This T cell receptor beta chain stems from a study of blood T cell repertoires in COVID-19. About the study: The United States, Italy and Spain were the sources of the acute and convalescent COVID-19 samples. Sample material is recorded as cDNA or gDNA derived from T cells, B-cell-depleted T cells, or PBMCs.

This clone was seen once. CDR1 is SEHNR, CDR2 FQNEAQ, per germline (reference sequence). The CDR3 sequence is 15 residues long. V lost 0 bases, J lost 3 bases, and 12 bases lay in between. Some clones are missing from TCRdb's copy, which holds only in-frame ones; the method was immunoSEQ multiplex PCR. The sample contains 100,000 or so clones, approximately 86% of which appear only once. Material for sequencing was PBMCs or T cells enriched from blood (not recorded which). The rearrangement uses TRBV7-9 and TRBJ2-7; D uncertain. The source is a woman aged 45 to 65 who had recovered from COVID-19. In DNA, the CDR3 is TGTGCCAGCAGCTTAGCAAGCGAGAGTTTCTACGAGCAGTACTTC. Translation gives CASSLASESFYEQYF.